This entry describes one TCR beta chain. Its antigen is unknown. Genomic DNA templated the TCR beta VDJ and CDR3 profiling. Via MiXCR, TCRdb re-called the reads, giving one row per CDR3 protein. This sample has over 150,000 distinct CDR3 sequences, with 60% to 80% found just once. Patients included in sequencing had previously demonstrated CD8+CD57+ cell expansion by flow cytometry. Each patient carried a diagnosis of severe acquired aplastic anemia. The data were obtained in a study of CD8+CD57+ T cells in acquired aplastic anemia. The wider study: Sorted CD4+ and CD8+ cell DNA averaged about 3.5 ug.

Study-wide points: Patients and controls had CD8+ Simpson's diversity values that were not significantly distinct. Researchers report that some 31 CD8+ CDR3 sequences appeared in both patients and controls.

Germline V gene sequence: CDR1 SGHTA, CDR2 FQGNSA. The V and J ends lost 4 bases and 9 bases respectively, with 21 bases between them. The CDR3 runs to 15 residues. The receptor comes from a human donor with aplastic anemia. The sequencing sample was made of sorted CD4+, CD8+, or CD8+CD57+ T cells (not recorded which) from PBMCs. This rearrangement joins TRBV7-2 to TRBJ1-2; no firm D call. CDR3 sequence: CASSSNPGIQTRYTF. Here the CDR3 DNA reads TGTGCCAGCAGCTCAAATCCCGGGATCCAAACGCGCTACACCTTC.